In this sample, the clone carrying this T cell receptor (beta chain) turned up many times. Its antigen remains unidentified. The ends were cut back, 6 bases at V and 0 bases at J, with 11 bases in the middle. This CDR3 has 14 amino acids. Germline values: CDR1 SNHLY, CDR2 FYNNEI. This sample is drawn from a study of Graves' ophthalmopathy and Graves' hyperthyroidism. Thyroid ultrasound, orbital computed tomography, TRAb, serum thyroxine and clinical symptoms formed the basis of diagnosis. RNA transcripts provided the template for amplifying TCR beta CDR3 regions. Following a first-round RT-PCR that used HTBI primers, a second-round multiplex PCR was carried out. TCRdb redid the calling of the multiplex PCR reads with MiXCR, one entry per CDR3 protein. Among roughly 700,000 distinct CDR3 sequences, 40% were seen once, and the ten largest hold 44%. Study results and limitations: Thyroid clonotypes that were expanded above 0.001 frequency mostly also appeared in blood.

V and J are TRBV2 and TRBJ1-1; D is perhaps TRBD1 (5 bases). The source of this sequence is an adult man with Graves' ophthalmopathy. Material for sequencing was peripheral blood. The CDR3 nucleotides are TGTGCCAGCAGCGGGACTCTCATGAACACTGAAGCTTTCTTT. Amino acids: CASSGTLMNTEAFF.